The rows below give T cell receptor beta chains drawn from one sample of a study of T cells in Graves' hyperthyroidism and ophthalmopathy. TCRdb independently ran MiXCR on the multiplex PCR reads; one entry per CDR3 protein. The sample carries about 480,000 distinct CDR3 sequences, 13% to 15% recorded once. The source material was blood. Source of these receptors: a woman between 18 and 30 years old with Graves' hyperthyroidism. CDR3s include the opening cysteine and the closing phenylalanine or tryptophan. A D gene is named only where the DNA matches it firmly. The size of a clone is reported for some rows only, either as once, few or many, or as a class for expanded clones.

D gene | clone size | J gene | V gene | CDR3 DNA | CDR3 protein
TRBD2 | many | TRBJ2-2 | TRBV7-2 | TGTGCCAGCAGCTTAGTTGCGGGACTAGTGGTCTCGGGGGAGCTGTTTTTT | CASSLVAGLVVSGELFF
- | many | TRBJ1-1 | TRBV11-3 | TGTGCCAGCAGCAAACAGGACTTGAACACTGAAGCTTTCTTT | CASSKQDLNTEAFF
TRBD2 | few | TRBJ2-1 | TRBV28 | TGTGCCAGCGGCTCTGGCGGGAGAGGCGGCAATGAGCAGTTCTTC | CASGSGGRGGNEQFF
- | many | TRBJ2-3 | TRBV29-1 | TGCAGCGCTTGGGACAGCACAGATACGCAGTATTTT | CSAWDSTDTQYF
TRBD2 | many | TRBJ2-5 | TRBV7-2 | TGTGCCAGCAGAGTTGGCGGGAGGGAGACCCAGTACTTC | CASRVGGRETQYF
TRBD1 | many | TRBJ2-1 | TRBV6-1 | TGTGCCAGCAGTGAAATGGGACAGGGATACAATGAGCAGTTCTTC | CASSEMGQGYNEQFF
- | many | TRBJ2-2 | TRBV27 | TGTGCCAGCAGTTCCAAGGGCGCCGGGGAGCTGTTTTTT | CASSSKGAGELFF
- | - | TRBJ2-1 | TRBV7-3 | TGTGCCAGCAGCTTCTCCCTCGCAGCTTACAATGAGCAGTTCTTC | CASSFSLAAYNEQFF
- | many | TRBJ1-3 | TRBV2 | TGTGCCAGTGGGTTTGGTGGAAACACCATATATTTT | CASGFGGNTIYF
- | many | TRBJ1-2 | TRBV11-1 | TGTGCCAGCAGCTTAGGACTTCGAGGGGTTAACTATGGCTACACCTTC | CASSLGLRGVNYGYTF
- | many | TRBJ1-1 | TRBV29-1 | TGCAGCGTTGTCCAGATTGAAGCTTTCTTT | CSVVQIEAFF
- | - | TRBJ2-1 | TRBV10-1 | TGCGCCAGCAGCGACCCCTCTAGCGCCCGCTGCAATGAGCAGTTCTTC | CASSDPSSARCNEQFF
- | - | TRBJ2-1 | TRBV4-1 | TGCGCCAGCAGCCAAGGAGGTGGGAGGACCTACAATGAGCAGTTCTTC | CASSQGGGRTYNEQFF